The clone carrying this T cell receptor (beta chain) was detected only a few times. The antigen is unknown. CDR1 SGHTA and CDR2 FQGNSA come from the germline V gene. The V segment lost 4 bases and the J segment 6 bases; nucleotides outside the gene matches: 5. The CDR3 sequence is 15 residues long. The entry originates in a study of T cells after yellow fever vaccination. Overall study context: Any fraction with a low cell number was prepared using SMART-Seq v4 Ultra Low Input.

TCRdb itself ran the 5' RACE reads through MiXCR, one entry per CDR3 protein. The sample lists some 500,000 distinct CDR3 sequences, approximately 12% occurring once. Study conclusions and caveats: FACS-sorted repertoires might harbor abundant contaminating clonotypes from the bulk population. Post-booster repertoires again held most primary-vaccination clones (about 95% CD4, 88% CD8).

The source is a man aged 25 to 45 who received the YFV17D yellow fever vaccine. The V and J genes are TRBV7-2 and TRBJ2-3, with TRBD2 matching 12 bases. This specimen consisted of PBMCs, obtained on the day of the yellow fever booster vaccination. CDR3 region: CASSSRLAGVDTQYF. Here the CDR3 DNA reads TGTGCCAGCAGCTCAAGACTAGCGGGAGTGGATACGCAGTATTTT.